The 3 T cell receptor beta chains below were found in one sample sequenced in a study of cytomegalovirus exposure and HLA in healthy donors. The PCR contained 60 Vbeta and 13 Jbeta primers. Using immunoSEQ multiplex PCR, the repertoire was profiled, and TCRdb retains in-frame clones only, with some absent. The repertoire holds 100,000 or so clones, with over 70% as singletons. Sequenced input: PBMCs. The source of these receptors is a woman aged 40 to 49 in good health and CMV-seropositive.

The chain has TRBV18 and TRBJ2-5, with a tentative D call TRBD1 (8 bases). This CDR3 contains 15 residues. Germline V gives CDR1 KGHSH, CDR2 LQKENI. The V end was cut by 1 base, the J end by 5 bases, with 14 bases between. This CDR3 is CASSPQQGGYETQYF. CDR3 coding DNA: TGTGCCAGCTCACCACAACAGGGGGGGTACGAGACCCAGTACTTC.

The V and J genes are TRBV9 and TRBJ2-7; maybe TRBD1 (5 bases). This CDR3 is built from 15 residues. The ends were cut back, 0 bases at V and 2 bases at J, with 12 bases in the middle. Germline CDR1 SGDLS, CDR2 YYNGEE. The CDR3 region has the DNA TGTGCCAGCAGCGTAGCGGCAGGGTCCGCCTACGAGCAGTACTTC. Protein: CASSVAAGSAYEQYF.

A few counts support this clone. The V call is TRBV6-1, the J call TRBJ1-2, with 11 bases aligning to TRBD1. CDR1 and CDR2 from the germline V gene are MNHNS and SASEGT. The CDR3 runs 15 residues. The V gene end was trimmed by 7 bases and the J gene end by 4 bases; junction bases not matched to a gene: 8. The CDR3, as DNA: TGTGCCAGCACCATGGGGACAGGGGGGACCTATGGCTACACCTTC. It yields the protein CASTMGTGGTYGYTF.